These 3 T cell receptor beta chains were sequenced from one sample in a study of post-analysis software for immune sequencing data. General observations from the study: Relative to controls, patients had five TRBV segments at higher frequency, with TRBV5-6, TRBV5-1 and TRBV20-1 among these.

The TCR beta cDNA libraries contained unique molecular identifiers. TCRdb reprocessed the PCR reads via MiXCR and lists one record per CDR3 protein. The table includes roughly 650,000 distinct CDR3 sequences, approximately 59% detected once. Antigen specificity for these receptors is unknown. The material sequenced was blood. The source is a girl aged 2 to 9 with multiple sclerosis.

The chain joins TRBV29-1 to TRBJ2-1; D possibly uses TRBD1 or TRBD2 (5 bases each). Trimming cost V 5 bases and J 1 base, with 15 bases left between them. Germline V CDR1 and CDR2: SQVTM, ANQGSEA. This CDR3 contains 15 residues. CDR3 bases: TGCAGCGTTATGGTAGGATGGGGGTCCTACAATGAGCAGTTCTTC. This translates into CSVMVGWGSYNEQFF.

V usage is TRBV29-1 and J usage is TRBJ1-2; weak D call: TRBD1 (6 bases). Germline CDR1 SQVTM, CDR2 ANQGSEA. Trimming removed 1 base from V and 2 bases from J, with 8 bases in between. The CDR3 extends over 13 amino acids. CDR3 amino acids: CSVEGQGNYGYTF. The CDR3 DNA follows: TGCAGCGTTGAAGGGCAGGGGAACTATGGCTACACCTTC.

V usage is TRBV4-3 and J usage is TRBJ1-2; the D gene is possibly TRBD1 (6 bases). Germline loops: CDR1 LGHNA, CDR2 YSLEER. Trimming removed 0 bases from V and 4 bases from J, with 9 bases in between. The CDR3 totals 14 residues. The CDR3 protein is CASSQDTDSYGYTF. The CDR3 region has the DNA TGCGCCAGCAGCCAAGATACGGACAGCTATGGCTACACCTTC.